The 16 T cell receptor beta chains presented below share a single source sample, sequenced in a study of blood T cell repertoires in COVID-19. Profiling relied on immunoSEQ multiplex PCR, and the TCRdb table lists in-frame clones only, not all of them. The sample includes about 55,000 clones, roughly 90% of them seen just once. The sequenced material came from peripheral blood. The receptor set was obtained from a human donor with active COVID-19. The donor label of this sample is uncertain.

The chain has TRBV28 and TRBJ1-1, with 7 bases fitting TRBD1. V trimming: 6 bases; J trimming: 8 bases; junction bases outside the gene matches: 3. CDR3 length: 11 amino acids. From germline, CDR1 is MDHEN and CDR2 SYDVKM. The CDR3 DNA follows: TGTGCCAGCAGCCGGGGACAGGAAGCTTTCTTT. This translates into CASSRGQEAFF.

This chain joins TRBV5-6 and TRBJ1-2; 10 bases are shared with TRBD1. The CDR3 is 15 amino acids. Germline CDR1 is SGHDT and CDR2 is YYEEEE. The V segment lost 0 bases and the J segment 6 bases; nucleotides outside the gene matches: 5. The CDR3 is CASSLGTGGLDGYTF. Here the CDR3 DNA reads TGTGCCAGCAGCTTGGGGACAGGGGGTTTAGATGGCTACACCTTC.

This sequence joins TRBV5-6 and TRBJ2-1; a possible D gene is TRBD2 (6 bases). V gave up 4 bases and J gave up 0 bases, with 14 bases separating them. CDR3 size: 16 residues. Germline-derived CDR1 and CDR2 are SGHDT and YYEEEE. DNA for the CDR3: TGTGCCAGCAGCCCACAAGACGGGAGCTCCTACAATGAGCAGTTCTTC. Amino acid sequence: CASSPQDGSSYNEQFF.

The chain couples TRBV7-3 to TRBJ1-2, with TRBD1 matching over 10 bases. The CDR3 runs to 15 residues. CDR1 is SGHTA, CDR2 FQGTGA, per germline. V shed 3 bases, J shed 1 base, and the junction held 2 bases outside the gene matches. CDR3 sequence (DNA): TGTGCCAGCAGCTTGACAGGGGGCGTTAACTATGGCTACACCTTC. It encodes CASSLTGGVNYGYTF.

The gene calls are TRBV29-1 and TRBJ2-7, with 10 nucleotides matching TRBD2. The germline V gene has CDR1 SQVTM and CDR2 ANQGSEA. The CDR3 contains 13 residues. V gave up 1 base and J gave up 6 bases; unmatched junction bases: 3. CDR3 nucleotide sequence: TGCAGCGTTGAAGTTTCTAGCGGGAGCGAGCAGTACTTC. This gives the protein CSVEVSSGSEQYF.

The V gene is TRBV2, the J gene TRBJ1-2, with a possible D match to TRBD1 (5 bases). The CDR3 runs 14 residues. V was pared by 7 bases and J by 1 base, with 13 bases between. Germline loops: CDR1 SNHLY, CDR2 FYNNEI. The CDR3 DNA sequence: TGTGCCAGCAAGGAAACAGGCGGTAACTATGGCTACACCTTC. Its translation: CASKETGGNYGYTF.

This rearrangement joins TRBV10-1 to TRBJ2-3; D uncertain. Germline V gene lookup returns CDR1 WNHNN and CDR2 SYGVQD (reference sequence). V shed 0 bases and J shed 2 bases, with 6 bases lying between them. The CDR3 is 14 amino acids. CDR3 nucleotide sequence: TGCGCCAGCAGTGAGTCGGCACCCACAGATACGCAGTATTTT. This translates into CASSESAPTDTQYF.

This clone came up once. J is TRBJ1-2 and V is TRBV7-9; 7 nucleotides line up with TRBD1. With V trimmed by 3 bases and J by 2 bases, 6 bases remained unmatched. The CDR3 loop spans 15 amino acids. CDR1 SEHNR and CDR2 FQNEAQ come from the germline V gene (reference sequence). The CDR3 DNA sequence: TGTGCCAGCAGCTTCGGGACAGTCCTGAACTATGGCTACACCTTC. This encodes CASSFGTVLNYGYTF.

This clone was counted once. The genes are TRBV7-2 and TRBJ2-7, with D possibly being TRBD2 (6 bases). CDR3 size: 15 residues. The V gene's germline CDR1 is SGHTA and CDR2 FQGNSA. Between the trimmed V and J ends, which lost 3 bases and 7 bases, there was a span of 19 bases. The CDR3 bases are TGTGCCAGCAGCTTCCGGAGGGCCGGTGGGGGAGAGCAGTACTTC. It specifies CASSFRRAGGGEQYF.

The DNA for the CDR3 is TGTGCCAGCAGCTTAGCGGGAGGGAACAATGAGCAGTTCTTC. Amino acid sequence: CASSLAGGNNEQFF. The chain joins TRBV7-3 to TRBJ2-1; TRBD2 matches at 9 bases. The CDR3 has 14 amino acids. Germline CDR1 SGHTA, CDR2 FQGTGA. V lost 2 bases and J lost 5; bases outside the gene matches: 1.

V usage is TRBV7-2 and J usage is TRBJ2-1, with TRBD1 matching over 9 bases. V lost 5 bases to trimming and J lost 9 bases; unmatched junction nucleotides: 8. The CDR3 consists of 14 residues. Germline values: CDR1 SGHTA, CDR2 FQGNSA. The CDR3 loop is CASSTLQGASEQFF. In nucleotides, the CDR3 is TGTGCCAGCAGCACTTTACAGGGGGCCAGTGAGCAGTTCTTC. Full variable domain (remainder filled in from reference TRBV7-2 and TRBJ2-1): GAGVSQSPSNKVTEKGKDVELRCDPISGHTALYWYRQSLGQGLEFLIYFQGNSAPDKSGLPSDRFSAERTGGSVSTLTIQRTQQEDSAVYLCASSTLQGASEQFFGPGTRLTVL.

The CDR3 bases are TGTGCCAGCAGCCATACGCCGGACAGCAATGAGCAGTTCTTC. This translates into CASSHTPDSNEQFF. This rearrangement joins TRBV3-1 (or the pseudogene TRBV3-2) to TRBJ2-1; tentatively, D is TRBD1 (6 bases). The CDR3 consists of 14 residues. V was shortened by 3 bases and J by 6 bases, with 12 bases between the two germline ends. Germline CDR1 reads LGHDT; CDR2 reads YNNKEL (reference sequence).

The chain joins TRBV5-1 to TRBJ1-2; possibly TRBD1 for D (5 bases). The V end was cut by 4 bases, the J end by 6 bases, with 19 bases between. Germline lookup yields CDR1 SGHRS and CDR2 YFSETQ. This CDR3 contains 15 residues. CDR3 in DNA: TGCGCCAGCAGCATCGGGACTCCCCAGAGGGATGGCTACACCTTC. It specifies CASSIGTPQRDGYTF.

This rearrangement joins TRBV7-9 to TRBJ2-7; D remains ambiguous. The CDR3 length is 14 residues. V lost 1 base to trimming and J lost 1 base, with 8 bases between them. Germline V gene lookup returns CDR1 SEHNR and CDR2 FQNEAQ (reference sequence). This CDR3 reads CASSLDGGSYEQYF. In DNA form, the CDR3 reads TGTGCCAGCAGCTTAGATGGCGGTTCCTACGAGCAGTACTTC.

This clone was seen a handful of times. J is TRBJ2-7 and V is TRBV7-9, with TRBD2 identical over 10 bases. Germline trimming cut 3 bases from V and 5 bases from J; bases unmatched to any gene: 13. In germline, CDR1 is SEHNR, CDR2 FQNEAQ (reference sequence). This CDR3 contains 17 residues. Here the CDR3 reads CASSLKRLAGVYDEQYF. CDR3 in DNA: TGTGCCAGCAGCTTGAAACGGCTAGCGGGAGTATACGACGAGCAGTACTTC.

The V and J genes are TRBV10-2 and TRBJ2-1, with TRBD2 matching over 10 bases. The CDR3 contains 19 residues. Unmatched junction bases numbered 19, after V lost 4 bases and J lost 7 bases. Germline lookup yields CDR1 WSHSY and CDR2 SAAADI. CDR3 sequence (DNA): TGCGCCAGCAGTGCCCTGATTTTCTTTCTAGCGGGAGACGGGAATGAGCAGTTCTTC. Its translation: CASSALIFFLAGDGNEQFF.